The rows below give T cell receptor beta chains drawn from one sample of a study of blood T cell repertoires in COVID-19. Assay: immunoSEQ multiplex PCR; the TCRdb copy retains only in-frame clones and omits some. In the table there are 20,000 to 30,000 clones, about 90% of which are singletons. Sequencing used peripheral blood. The receptor set was obtained from a human donor in a cohort sampled during active COVID-19. CDR3s include the opening cysteine and the closing phenylalanine or tryptophan. Each record gives: J gene, V gene, D gene, clone size, CDR3 length, CDR3 DNA, CDR3 protein. A D gene is named only where the DNA matches it firmly. Clone size is shown for a subset of rows, as once, few, many or a class of expanded clone.

j_gene: TRBJ2-5
v_gene: TRBV11-3
d_gene: -
abundance: -
len: 14
CDR3nt: TGTGCCAGCAGCTTCGGCGGAGGAGAAGAGACCCAGTACTTC
CDR3aa: CASSFGGGEETQYF

j_gene: TRBJ1-1
v_gene: TRBV4-2
d_gene: TRBD1
abundance: few
len: 16
CDR3nt: TGTGCCAGCAGCCAAGAACAGGGGCTGGTGAACACTGAAGCTTTCTTT
CDR3aa: CASSQEQGLVNTEAFF

j_gene: TRBJ2-3
v_gene: TRBV2
d_gene: TRBD2
abundance: once
len: 15
CDR3nt: TGTGCCACCCTCTGGGGGCGGGAGGGGACAGATACGCAGTATTTT
CDR3aa: CATLWGREGTDTQYF

j_gene: TRBJ1-2
v_gene: TRBV9
d_gene: -
abundance: -
len: 14
CDR3nt: TGTGCCAGCAGCGAAACTACAGGGAACTATGGCTACACCTTC
CDR3aa: CASSETTGNYGYTF

j_gene: TRBJ1-5
v_gene: TRBV7-9
d_gene: -
abundance: few
len: 15
CDR3nt: TGTGCCAGCAGCTTAACAGGGTCTGACAATCAGCCCCAGCATTTT
CDR3aa: CASSLTGSDNQPQHF

j_gene: TRBJ2-3
v_gene: TRBV11-2
d_gene: TRBD2
abundance: -
len: 17
CDR3nt: TGTGCCAGCAGCTTGGGGACTAGCGGGAGTCATCCAGATACGCAGTATTTT
CDR3aa: CASSLGTSGSHPDTQYF

j_gene: TRBJ2-7
v_gene: TRBV30
d_gene: TRBD1
abundance: -
len: 13
CDR3nt: TGTGCCCTGAACAGGGGCTTCCTCTACGAGCAGTACTTC
CDR3aa: CALNRGFLYEQYF

j_gene: TRBJ2-3
v_gene: TRBV10-3
d_gene: -
abundance: -
len: 15
CDR3nt: TGTGCCATCAGGAGGGCGAGGACTCACACAGATACGCAGTATTTT
CDR3aa: CAIRRARTHTDTQYF

j_gene: TRBJ2-7
v_gene: TRBV11-2
d_gene: TRBD1
abundance: -
len: 17
CDR3nt: TGTGCCAGCAGCTTAACCGCAGGGGGCCCCATCCCCTACGAGCAGTACTTC
CDR3aa: CASSLTAGGPIPYEQYF

j_gene: TRBJ1-4
v_gene: TRBV27
d_gene: -
abundance: -
len: 14
CDR3nt: TGTGCCAGCAGGTCTGTAGCAACTAATGAAAAACTGTTTTTT
CDR3aa: CASRSVATNEKLFF